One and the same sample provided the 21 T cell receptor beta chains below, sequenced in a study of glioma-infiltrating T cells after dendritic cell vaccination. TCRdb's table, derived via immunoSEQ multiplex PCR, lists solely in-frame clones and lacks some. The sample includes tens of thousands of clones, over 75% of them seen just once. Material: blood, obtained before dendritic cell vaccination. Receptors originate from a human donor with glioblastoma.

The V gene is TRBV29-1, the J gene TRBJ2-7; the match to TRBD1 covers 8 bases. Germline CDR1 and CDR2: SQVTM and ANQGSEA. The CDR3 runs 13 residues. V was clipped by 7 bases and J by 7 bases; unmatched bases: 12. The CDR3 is CSAVRTGLGEQYF. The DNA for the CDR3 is TGCAGCGCTGTAAGGACAGGGCTCGGGGAGCAGTACTTC.

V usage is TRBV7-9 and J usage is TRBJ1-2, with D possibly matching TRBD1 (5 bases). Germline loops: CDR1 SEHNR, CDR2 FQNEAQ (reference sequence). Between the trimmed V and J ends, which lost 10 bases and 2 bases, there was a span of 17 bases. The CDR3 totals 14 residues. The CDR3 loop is CANHAAGGNYGYTF. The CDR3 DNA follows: TGTGCCAACCACGCTGCCGGGGGAAACTATGGCTACACCTTC.

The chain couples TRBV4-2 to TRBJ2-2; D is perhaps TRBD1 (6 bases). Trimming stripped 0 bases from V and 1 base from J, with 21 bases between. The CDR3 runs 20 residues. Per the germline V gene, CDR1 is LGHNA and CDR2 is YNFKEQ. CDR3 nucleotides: TGTGCCAGCAGCCAAGATTGGGGAACCGGGACAACCAAGAACACCGGGGAGCTGTTTTTT. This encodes CASSQDWGTGTTKNTGELFF.

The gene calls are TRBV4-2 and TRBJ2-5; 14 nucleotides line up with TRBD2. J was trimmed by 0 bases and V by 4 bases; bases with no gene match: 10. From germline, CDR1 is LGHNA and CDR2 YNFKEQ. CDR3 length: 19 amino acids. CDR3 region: CASSPDPTSGGAYQETQYF. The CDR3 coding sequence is TGTGCCAGCAGCCCAGACCCGACTAGCGGGGGGGCGTACCAAGAGACCCAGTACTTC.

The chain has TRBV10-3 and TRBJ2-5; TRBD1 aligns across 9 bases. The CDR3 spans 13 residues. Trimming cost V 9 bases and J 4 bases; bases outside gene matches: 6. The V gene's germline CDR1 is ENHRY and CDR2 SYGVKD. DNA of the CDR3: TGTGCCATTACAGGGGGCAAGGGAGAGACCCAGTACTTC. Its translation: CAITGGKGETQYF.

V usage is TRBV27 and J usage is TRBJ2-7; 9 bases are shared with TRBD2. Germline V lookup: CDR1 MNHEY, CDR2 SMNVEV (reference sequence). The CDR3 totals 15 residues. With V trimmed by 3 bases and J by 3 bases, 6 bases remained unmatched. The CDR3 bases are TGTGCCAGCAGTTTGCAAGCGGGAGGCCTCTACGAGCAGTACGTC. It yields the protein CASSLQAGGLYEQYV.

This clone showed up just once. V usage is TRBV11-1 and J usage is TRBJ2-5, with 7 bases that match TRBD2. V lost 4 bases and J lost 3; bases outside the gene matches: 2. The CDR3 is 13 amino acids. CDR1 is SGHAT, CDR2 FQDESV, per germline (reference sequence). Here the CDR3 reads CASSSSGKETQYF. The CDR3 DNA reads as TGTGCCAGCAGCTCTAGCGGAAAAGAGACCCAGTACTTC.

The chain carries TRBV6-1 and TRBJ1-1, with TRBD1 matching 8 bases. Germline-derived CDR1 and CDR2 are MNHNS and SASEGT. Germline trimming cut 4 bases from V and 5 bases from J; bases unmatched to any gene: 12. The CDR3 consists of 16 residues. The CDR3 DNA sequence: TGTGCCAGCAGTGTAGAACCAGGGGGCTTTGGTACTGAAGCTTTCTTT. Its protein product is CASSVEPGGFGTEAFF.

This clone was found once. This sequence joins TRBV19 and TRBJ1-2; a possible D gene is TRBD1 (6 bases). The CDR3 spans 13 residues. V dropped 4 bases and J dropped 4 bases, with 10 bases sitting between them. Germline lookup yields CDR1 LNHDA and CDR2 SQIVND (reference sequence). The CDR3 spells CASSTDRLYGYTF. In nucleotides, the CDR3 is TGTGCCAGTAGTACTGACAGGCTCTATGGCTACACCTTC.

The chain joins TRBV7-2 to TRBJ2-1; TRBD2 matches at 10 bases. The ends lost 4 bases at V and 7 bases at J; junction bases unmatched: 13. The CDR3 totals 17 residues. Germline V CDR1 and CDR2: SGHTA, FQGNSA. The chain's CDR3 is CASSSQAGGLQGNEQFF. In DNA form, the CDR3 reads TGTGCCAGCAGCTCCCAAGCGGGAGGGCTTCAAGGAAATGAGCAGTTCTTC.

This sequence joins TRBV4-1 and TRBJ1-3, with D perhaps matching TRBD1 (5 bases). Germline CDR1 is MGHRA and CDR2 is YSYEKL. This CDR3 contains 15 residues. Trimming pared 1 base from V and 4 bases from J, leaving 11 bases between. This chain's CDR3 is CASSQGWGDGNTIYF. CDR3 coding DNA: TGCGCCAGCAGCCAAGGATGGGGGGACGGAAACACCATATATTTT.

This CDR3 is CASSLQGRSTDTQYF. The CDR3 region has the DNA TGCGCCAGCAGCTTGCAGGGGCGCAGCACAGATACGCAGTATTTT. This chain links TRBV5-1 with TRBJ2-3; the D gene is possibly TRBD1 (6 bases). Germline V gene data show CDR1 as SGHRS and CDR2 as YFSETQ. This CDR3 has 15 amino acids. V lost 1 base, J lost 0 bases, and 9 bases lay in between.

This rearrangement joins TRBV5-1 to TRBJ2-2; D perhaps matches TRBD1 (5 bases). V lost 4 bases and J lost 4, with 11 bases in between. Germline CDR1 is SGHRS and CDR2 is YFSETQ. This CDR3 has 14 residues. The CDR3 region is CASSTRQSTGELFF. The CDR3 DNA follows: TGCGCCAGCAGCACCCGACAGAGCACCGGGGAGCTGTTTTTT.

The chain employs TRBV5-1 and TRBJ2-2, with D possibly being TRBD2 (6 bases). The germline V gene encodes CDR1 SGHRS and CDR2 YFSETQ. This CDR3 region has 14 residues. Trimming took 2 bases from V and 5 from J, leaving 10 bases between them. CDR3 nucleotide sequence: TGCGCCAGCAGCTTTTCAGGGAGGACCGGGGAGCTGTTTTTT. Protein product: CASSFSGRTGELFF.

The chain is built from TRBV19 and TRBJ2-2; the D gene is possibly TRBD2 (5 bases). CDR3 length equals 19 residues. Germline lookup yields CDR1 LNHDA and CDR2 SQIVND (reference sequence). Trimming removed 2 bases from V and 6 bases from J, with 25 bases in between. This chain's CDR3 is CASSIRGGAVAGIPGELFF. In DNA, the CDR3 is TGTGCCAGTAGTATACGGGGTGGAGCGGTAGCCGGAATTCCCGGGGAGCTGTTTTTT. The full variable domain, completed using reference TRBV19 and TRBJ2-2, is DGGITQSPKYLFRKEGQNVTLSCEQNLNHDAMYWYRQDPGQGLRLIYYSQIVNDFQKGDIAEGYSVSREKKESFPLTVTSAQKNPTAFYLCASSIRGGAVAGIPGELFFGEGSRLTVL.

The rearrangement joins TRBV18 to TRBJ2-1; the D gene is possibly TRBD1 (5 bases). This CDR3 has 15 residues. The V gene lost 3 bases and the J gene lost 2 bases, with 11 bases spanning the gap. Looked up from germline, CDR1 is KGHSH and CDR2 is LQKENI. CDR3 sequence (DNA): TGTGCCAGCTCACCTAGCAGGGTGGCCTACAATGAGCAGTTCTTC. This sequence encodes CASSPSRVAYNEQFF.

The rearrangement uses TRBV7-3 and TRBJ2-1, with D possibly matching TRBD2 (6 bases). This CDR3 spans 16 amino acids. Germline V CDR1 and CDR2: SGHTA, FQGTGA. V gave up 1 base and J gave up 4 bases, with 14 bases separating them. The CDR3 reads CASSLNPRGNYNEQFF. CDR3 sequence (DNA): TGTGCCAGCAGCTTAAATCCTCGCGGGAATTACAATGAGCAGTTCTTC. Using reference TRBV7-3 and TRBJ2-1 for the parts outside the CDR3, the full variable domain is GAGVSQTPSNKVTEKGKYVELRCDPISGHTALYWYRQSLGQGPEFLIYFQGTGAADDSGLPNDRFFAVRPEGSVSTLKIQRTERGDSAVYLCASSLNPRGNYNEQFFGPGTRLTVL.

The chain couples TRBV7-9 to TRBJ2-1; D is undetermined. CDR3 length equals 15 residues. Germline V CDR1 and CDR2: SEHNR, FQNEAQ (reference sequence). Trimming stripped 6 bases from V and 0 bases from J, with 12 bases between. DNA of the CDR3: TGTGCCAGCAGTCCCGACTCTAGCTCCTACAATGAGCAGTTCTTC. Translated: CASSPDSSSYNEQFF.

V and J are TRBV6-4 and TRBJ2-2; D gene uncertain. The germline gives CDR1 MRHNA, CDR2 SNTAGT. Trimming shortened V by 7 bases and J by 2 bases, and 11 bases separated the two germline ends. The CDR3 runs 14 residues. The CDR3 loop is CASKYQANTGELFF. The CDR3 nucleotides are TGTGCCAGCAAGTACCAGGCTAACACCGGGGAGCTGTTTTTT.

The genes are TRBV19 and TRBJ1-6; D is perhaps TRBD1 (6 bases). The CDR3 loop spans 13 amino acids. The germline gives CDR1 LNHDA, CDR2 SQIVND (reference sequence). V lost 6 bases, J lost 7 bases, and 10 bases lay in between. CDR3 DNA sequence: TGTGCCAGTAGGGATCAGGGGAATTCACCCCTCCACTTT. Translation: CASRDQGNSPLHF.

The CDR3 nucleotides are TGTGCCAGCAGCTTAACGTGGAGGGAGACCCAGTACTTC. This codes for CASSLTWRETQYF. This chain uses TRBV7-3 with TRBJ2-5; the D gene is possibly TRBD2 (5 bases). The CDR3 loop spans 13 amino acids. The germline V and J ends were trimmed by 0 bases and 5 bases, with 7 bases remaining between them. Germline CDR1 is SGHTA and CDR2 is FQGTGA.